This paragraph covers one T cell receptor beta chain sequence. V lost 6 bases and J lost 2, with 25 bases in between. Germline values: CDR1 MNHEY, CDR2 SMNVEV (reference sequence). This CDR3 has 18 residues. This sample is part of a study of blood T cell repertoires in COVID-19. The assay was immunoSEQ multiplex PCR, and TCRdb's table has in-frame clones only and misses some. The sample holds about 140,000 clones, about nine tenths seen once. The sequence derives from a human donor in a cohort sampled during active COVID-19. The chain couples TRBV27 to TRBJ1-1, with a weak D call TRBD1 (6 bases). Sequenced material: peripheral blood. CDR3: CASSFWGTGRLGNTEAFF. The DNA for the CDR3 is TGTGCCAGCAGCTTCTGGGGCACAGGGAGACTGGGCAACACTGAAGCTTTCTTT.